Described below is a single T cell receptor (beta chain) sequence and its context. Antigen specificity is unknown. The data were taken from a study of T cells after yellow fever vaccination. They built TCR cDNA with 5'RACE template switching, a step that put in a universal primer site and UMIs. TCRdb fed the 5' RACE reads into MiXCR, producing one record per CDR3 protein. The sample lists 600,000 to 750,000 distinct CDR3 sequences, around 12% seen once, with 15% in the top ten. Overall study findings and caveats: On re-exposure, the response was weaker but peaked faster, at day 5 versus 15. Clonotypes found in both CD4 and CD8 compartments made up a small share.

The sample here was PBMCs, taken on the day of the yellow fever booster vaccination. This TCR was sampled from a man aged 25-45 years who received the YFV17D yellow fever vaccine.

CDR3 residues: CSAQPGLPTDTQYF. The CDR3 DNA follows: TGCAGTGCCCAACCGGGACTCCCGACAGATACGCAGTATTTT. J is TRBJ2-3 and V is TRBV20-1, with D perhaps TRBD2 (6 bases). The V and J ends lost 6 bases and 3 bases respectively, with 16 bases between them. Looked up from germline, CDR1 is DFQATT and CDR2 is SNEGSKA (reference sequence). This CDR3 is built from 14 residues.